A single TCR beta chain is shown here with its context. The sample originates from a study of blood T cell repertoires in COVID-19. Sequencing was performed with immunoSEQ multiplex PCR; in TCRdb, only in-frame clones are kept and a portion is missing. This table has hundreds of thousands of clones, 85% to 90% appearing once. Two negative PCRs, clearance, or symptom resolution characterized the recovered Cohort 3 donors. Per the germline V gene, CDR1 is MNHEY and CDR2 is SVGAGI. The CDR3 contains 15 residues. V lost 6 bases and J lost 8, with 21 bases in between. The sample was PBMCs or T cells enriched from blood (not recorded which). The chain links TRBV6-5 to TRBJ2-3; D is perhaps TRBD2 (5 bases). This TCR was sampled from a man between 18 and 29 years old who had recovered from COVID-19. CDR3 protein: CASSRSGLGGGTQYF. The DNA for the CDR3 is TGTGCCAGCAGCCGAAGCGGCCTCGGCGGTGGTACGCAGTATTTT.